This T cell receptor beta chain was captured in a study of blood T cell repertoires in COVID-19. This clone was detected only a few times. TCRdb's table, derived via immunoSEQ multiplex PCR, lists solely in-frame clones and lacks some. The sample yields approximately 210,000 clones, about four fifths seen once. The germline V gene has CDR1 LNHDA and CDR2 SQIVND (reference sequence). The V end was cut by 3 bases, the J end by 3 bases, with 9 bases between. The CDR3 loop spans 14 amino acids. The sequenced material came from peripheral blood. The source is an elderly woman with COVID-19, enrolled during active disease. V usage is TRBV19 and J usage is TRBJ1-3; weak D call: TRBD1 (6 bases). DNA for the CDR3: TGTGCCAGTAGTATCGGGACAAGTGGAAACACCATATATTTT. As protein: CASSIGTSGNTIYF. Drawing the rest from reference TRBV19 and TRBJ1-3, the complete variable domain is DGGITQSPKYLFRKEGQNVTLSCEQNLNHDAMYWYRQDPGQGLRLIYYSQIVNDFQKGDIAEGYSVSREKKESFPLTVTSAQKNPTAFYLCASSIGTSGNTIYFGEGSWLTVV.